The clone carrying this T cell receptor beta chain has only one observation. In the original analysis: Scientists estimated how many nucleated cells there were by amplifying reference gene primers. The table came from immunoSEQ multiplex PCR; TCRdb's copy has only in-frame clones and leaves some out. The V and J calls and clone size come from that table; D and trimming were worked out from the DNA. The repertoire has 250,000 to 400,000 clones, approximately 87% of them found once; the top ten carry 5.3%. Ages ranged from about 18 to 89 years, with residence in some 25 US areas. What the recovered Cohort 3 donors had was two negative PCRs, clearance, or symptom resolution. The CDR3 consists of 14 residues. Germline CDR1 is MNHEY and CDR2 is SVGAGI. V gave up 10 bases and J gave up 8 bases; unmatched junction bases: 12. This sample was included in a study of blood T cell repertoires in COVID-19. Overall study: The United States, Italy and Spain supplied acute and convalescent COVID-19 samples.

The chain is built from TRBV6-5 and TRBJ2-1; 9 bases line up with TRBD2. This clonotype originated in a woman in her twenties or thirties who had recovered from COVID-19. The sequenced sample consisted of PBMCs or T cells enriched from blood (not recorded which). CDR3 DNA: TGTGCCACTTGTGAAACACTAGCGGGTTATGAGCAGTTCTTC. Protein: CATCETLAGYEQFF.